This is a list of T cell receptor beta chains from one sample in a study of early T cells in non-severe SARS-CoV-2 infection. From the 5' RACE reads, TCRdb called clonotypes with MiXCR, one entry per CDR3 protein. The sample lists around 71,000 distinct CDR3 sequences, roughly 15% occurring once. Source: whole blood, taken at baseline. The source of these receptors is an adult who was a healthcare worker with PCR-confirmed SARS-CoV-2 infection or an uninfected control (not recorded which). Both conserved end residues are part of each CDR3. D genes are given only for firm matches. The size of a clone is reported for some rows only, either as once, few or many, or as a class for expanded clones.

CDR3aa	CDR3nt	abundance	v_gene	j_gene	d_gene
CSALRTSGRDTQYF	TGCAGTGCCCTTCGGACTAGCGGGAGAGATACGCAGTATTTT	NA	TRBV20-1	TRBJ2-3	TRBD2
CASSFDSSGSHEQFF	TGTGCCAGCAGCTTCGACTCTAGCGGGAGTCATGAGCAGTTCTTC	NA	TRBV11-2	TRBJ2-1	TRBD2
CASSTNSRGYTF	TGTGCCAGCAGTACCAATTCCAGGGGCTACACCTTC	few	TRBV2	TRBJ1-2	NA
CASSYSRWNTEAFF	TGTGCCAGCAGTTACTCGCGGTGGAACACTGAAGCTTTCTTT	NA	TRBV6-5	TRBJ1-1	NA
CASSLVGNEETQYF	TGTGCCAGCAGCTTAGTGGGAAATGAAGAGACCCAGTACTTC	few	TRBV7-2	TRBJ2-5	NA
CAWSAGGGENEKLFF	TGTGCCTGGAGCGCCGGGGGCGGAGAGAATGAAAAACTGTTTTTT	few	TRBV30	TRBJ1-4	NA
CSAATGGPTEAFF	TGCAGCGCCGCGACAGGGGGCCCAACTGAAGCTTTCTTT	NA	TRBV29-1	TRBJ1-1	TRBD1
CASSQRGIAGELFF	TGTGCCAGTAGCCAGAGAGGGATCGCCGGGGAGCTGTTTTTT	many	TRBV19	TRBJ2-2	NA
CSADDRTQANTGELFF	TGCAGTGCTGATGACAGAACTCAGGCGAACACCGGGGAGCTGTTTTTT	few	TRBV20-1	TRBJ2-2	NA
CASSPPQGGTEAFF	TGTGCCAGCAGTCCCCCACAGGGTGGAACTGAAGCTTTCTTT	few	TRBV12-3/TRBV12-4	TRBJ1-1	NA
CASSRRAETQYF	TGTGCCAGCAGCCGTCGGGCGGAGACCCAGTACTTC	few	TRBV14	TRBJ2-5	NA
CASSSLQGAVTEAFF	TGTGCCAGCAGTTCTTTACAGGGGGCCGTCACTGAAGCTTTCTTT	NA	TRBV28	TRBJ1-1	TRBD1
CASSLGTSVDYNEQFF	TGTGCCAGCAGCTTAGGGACTAGCGTAGACTACAATGAGCAGTTCTTC	NA	TRBV5-6	TRBJ2-1	TRBD2
CASSPTGQGALLVSEQYF	TGTGCCAGCAGCCCGACGGGACAGGGGGCGCTTCTTGTCTCCGAGCAGTACTTC	many	TRBV7-6	TRBJ2-7	TRBD1
CSASSVAEQYF	TGCAGTGCTAGTAGCGTCGCCGAGCAGTACTTC	NA	TRBV20-1	TRBJ2-7	NA